This is a list of T cell receptor beta chains from one sample in a study of T cells in Graves' hyperthyroidism and ophthalmopathy. TCRdb reprocessed the multiplex PCR reads via MiXCR and lists one record per CDR3 protein. The sample yields over 250,000 distinct CDR3 sequences, roughly 15% seen once. The sample was blood. Receptors were obtained from a woman in her forties with Graves' ophthalmopathy. Both conserved end residues are part of each CDR3. Each record gives: V gene, J gene, D gene, CDR3 protein. The D gene is left open where the match is weak.

>TRBV20-1|TRBJ2-2|-
CSASLSTGELFF
>TRBV6-2/TRBV6-3|TRBJ1-2|-
CASSYQGTYGYTF
>TRBV7-2|TRBJ2-7|TRBD2
CASRFTGTSGFEQYF
>TRBV11-3|TRBJ2-7|TRBD1
CASSSLTGVYEQYF
>TRBV3-1|TRBJ1-2|TRBD1
CASSQRTGDGYTF
>TRBV25-1|TRBJ2-7|-
CASSGWDLPSYEQYF
>TRBV4-1|TRBJ1-1|-
CASSQGMGGGAVTEAFF
>TRBV2|TRBJ1-1|-
CASSHRDGEAFF
>TRBV7-2|TRBJ2-3|TRBD1
CASSSAYRGPTPDTQYF
>TRBV28|TRBJ2-3|-
CASINLQFGTDTQYF
>TRBV15|TRBJ1-1|-
CATSRDTEAFF
>TRBV10-3|-|-
CAISEGLGLAGEADTQHF
>TRBV2|TRBJ1-4|TRBD1
CASSPRQGANEKLFF
>TRBV24-1|TRBJ1-5|TRBD1
CATSDGTAAHQPQHF
>TRBV11-2|TRBJ1-1|-
CASSLWQIDNTEAFF
>TRBV18|TRBJ2-1|-
CASSPPSQGGSYNEQFF
>TRBV7-6|TRBJ1-6|-
CASSYWGSGNSPLHF
>TRBV11-2|TRBJ2-7|-
CASSLVPSGEQYF
>TRBV19|TRBJ1-4|TRBD1
CASLRTGRWNEKLFF
>TRBV6-1|TRBJ1-1|-
CASSELGSTEAFF
>TRBV3-1|TRBJ2-2|TRBD2
CASSQGLAGVNTGELFF
>TRBV5-1|TRBJ2-2|TRBD2
CASRRLAGATGELFF
>TRBV15|TRBJ1-2|-
CATSRDRAGPYGYTF
>TRBV11-2|TRBJ2-1|TRBD1
CASSLVGAGQGARGEQFF
>TRBV7-9|TRBJ1-2|TRBD1
CASSLTGGYGYTF
>TRBV19|TRBJ2-7|-
CASSMAGPIYCEQYF
>TRBV7-9|TRBJ1-1|-
CASSLSIDSEAFF
>TRBV7-2|TRBJ2-4|-
CASSLGGSPPVNIQYF
>TRBV18|TRBJ1-4|TRBD1
CASSSPTGAVEKLFF
>TRBV6-1|TRBJ1-2|TRBD1
CASSPGTAISYGYTF
>TRBV5-1|TRBJ2-5|-
CASSSPTGGETQYF
>TRBV18|TRBJ1-1|-
CASLGVRNTEAFF
>TRBV7-9|TRBJ2-7|-
CASSSFVGEQYF
>TRBV19|TRBJ1-4|-
CASSISSSRELFF
>TRBV7-2|TRBJ2-2|-
CASSPNRVNTGELFF
>TRBV20-1|TRBJ1-2|TRBD1
CSASLGQGDLWGYTF
>TRBV5-5|TRBJ2-5|TRBD1
CASRGDRAYSETQYF
>TRBV20-1|TRBJ2-5|-
CSAQSGRGEVAQYF
>TRBV27|TRBJ2-1|-
CASTPFWVTGSHYNEQFF
>TRBV28|TRBJ1-2|-
CASSRLESYGYTF